The subject of this entry is one T cell receptor beta chain. Its antigen specificity is not known. Base qualities are not provided; no much larger clone lies one nucleotide away. The trial excluded patients who had a history of autoimmune disease or were on systemic immunosuppression. Peripheral blood for TCR sequencing was collected from all dose cohorts at baseline, on cycle 4 day 1, and on cycle 7 day 1. Samples were obtained from an open-label, multicenter, first-in-human phase I dose-escalation trial of ivuxolimab. Adults with locally advanced or metastatic melanoma, renal cell carcinoma, hepatocellular carcinoma or head and neck squamous cell carcinoma were enrolled in the trial. Before TCR sequencing, CD4+ and CD8+ T cells were separately sorted from peripheral blood. To sequence the TCRbeta CDR3 region, genomic DNA was isolated from the sorted cells. The immunoSEQ Assay was used to sequence the TCRbeta CDR3 regions. TCRdb mirrors the immuneACCESS table, restricted to in-frame sequences. Some clones are absent from its copies; in checked studies, under half trace to an unresolved V gene, and the reason for the others is unknown. Counted in this sample were about 69,000 clones; approximately 90% of them appeared once. Approximately 0.3% of the sample comes from the top ten.

This sample was taken from a study of OX40 agonist ivuxolimab in advanced cancers. A note on the overall study: Ivuxolimab was an agonistic, fully human IgG2 monoclonal antibody directed against OX40 (CD134), a costimulatory receptor. The monotherapy dose-escalation portion (N of about 49 patients) of the phase I ivuxolimab trial is reported in the paper. Partial responses occurred in three dose-escalation patients: two with cutaneous melanoma and one with hepatocellular carcinoma. Intravenous ivuxolimab was administered to patients every 2 weeks at six dose levels: 0.01, 0.1, 0.3, 1.5, 3 and 10 mg/kg. Patients were allowed to have had prior anti-PD-1, anti-PD-L1 or anti-CTLA-4 therapy, and approximately 37% of the dose-escalation patients had been treated with checkpoint inhibitors. A male proportion of 82.7% and a mean age of approximately 58 years, ranging from 23 to 79, were recorded for the dose-escalation cohort. Of the approximately 50 patients in dose escalation, around 19 had hepatocellular carcinoma, around 15 had melanoma, 9 had renal cell carcinoma and 9 had head and neck cancer. The purpose of peripheral TCRbeta sequencing was to test whether ivuxolimab changed TCR sequence diversity and led to clonal T-cell expansion. Summary of the overall study and its limitations: After ivuxolimab, CD8+ T cells had more expanded clones than CD4+ T cells on average. In partial responders in the 0.1-3.0 mg/kg groups, normalized peripheral clonal expansion was found to be among the lowest, especially among CD8+ T cells. Low levels of normalized T-cell clonal expansion were also seen in some patients who did not respond. Clonal expansion of both CD4+ and CD8+ blood T cells was observed from baseline to week 6 at doses 0.1 to 3.0 mg/kg. Which antigens the clonally expanded peripheral T cells were specific for was not determined.

Clipping removes 4 bases from V and 4 bases from J, with 7 as the unmatched junction base count. The CDR1 and CDR2 encoded by the germline V gene (reference sequence) are SGHNT and YYREEE. The CDR3 spans 16 residues, from the cysteine through the phenylalanine. The retained sequence is limited to the CDR3, 48 bases, with the frame set at the first base. The sequence links TRBV5-4 to TRBJ2-7, with TRBD2 matching 14 junction bases. The sequence was collected from an adult with an advanced solid tumor such as melanoma, head and neck, liver or kidney cancer. Specimen: CD4+ or CD8+ T cells sorted from blood, collected in a trial of the OX40 agonist ivuxolimab. The DNA is TGTGCCAGCAGCGCGGGACTAGCGGGAGTGGGATACGAGCAGTACTTC. Its protein reads: CASSAGLAGVGYEQYF.